This entry describes one T cell receptor (beta chain). Trimming took 5 bases from V and 2 from J; bases not matched to a gene: 15. Germline CDR1 is MNHEY and CDR2 is SMNVEV (reference sequence). This CDR3 region has 19 residues. The sample is drawn from a study of blood T cell repertoires in COVID-19. Study-level background: The study drew acute and convalescent COVID-19 samples from the United States, Italy and Spain. PBMCs, B-cell-depleted T cells, or T cells provided the cDNA or gDNA that made up the material.

Authors' data handling: Amplification from reference gene primers served as the basis for estimated nucleated cell counts. Profiled with immunoSEQ multiplex PCR; TCRdb holds only in-frame clones, not every one. Clone size and V and J calls were adopted from that table, with D and trimming inferred from the DNA. This table has 120,000 or so clones, more than 65% appearing once. The sample comprised peripheral blood. This TCR was recovered from a human donor in a cohort sampled during active COVID-19. J is TRBJ1-5 and V is TRBV27; 10 bases agree with TRBD1. The CDR3 DNA is TGTGCCAGCAGTGCGCTAGTCCCGGGACAGGGGAAGGGCAATCAGCCCCAGCATTTT. It specifies CASSALVPGQGKGNQPQHF.